The 4 T cell receptor beta chains presented below share a single source sample, sequenced in a study of CD8+CD57+ T cells in acquired aplastic anemia. TCR beta VDJ and CDR3 profiling used genomic DNA as template. One entry per CDR3 protein results from TCRdb running MiXCR on the reads. This repertoire shows under 200,000 distinct CDR3 sequences, 35% to 55% found once; its top ten account for 1.1%. Material for sequencing was sorted CD4+, CD8+, or CD8+CD57+ T cells (not recorded which) from PBMCs. The source is a human donor in good health.

This clonotype has at least ten counts. The rearrangement links TRBV3-1 to TRBJ2-1, with 8 positions matching TRBD2. The CDR3 spans 13 residues. The V gene's germline CDR1 is LGHDT and CDR2 YNNKEL (reference sequence). V lost 7 bases, J lost 8 bases, and 7 bases stayed unmatched. The CDR3 region is CASKGLGSHEQFF. CDR3 coding DNA: TGTGCCAGCAAGGGACTAGGATCCCATGAGCAGTTCTTC.

This clonotype was counted many times. The J gene is TRBJ1-5, the V gene TRBV10-2; D might be TRBD1 (5 bases). V lost 5 bases to trimming and J lost 1 base, with 9 bases between them. Germline V CDR1 and CDR2: WSHSY, SAAADI. The CDR3 runs 14 residues. The CDR3 loop is CASSWDVSNQPQHF. The CDR3, as DNA: TGCGCCAGCAGTTGGGACGTCAGCAATCAGCCCCAGCATTTT.

Comment on this clonotype: Because the CDR3 is missing its conserved closing phenylalanine or tryptophan, this is likely a read error. The genes are TRBV7-9 and TRBJ2-7; D gene uncertain. V was shortened by 5 bases and J by 2 bases, with 10 bases between the two germline ends. In germline, CDR1 is SEHNR, CDR2 FQNEAQ (reference sequence). CDR3 length equals 13 residues. The CDR3 protein is CASSPSRTYEQYL. The CDR3 nucleotides are TGTGCCAGCAGCCCCTCTCGGACCTACGAGCAGTACCTC.

This clonotype was observed a few times. The V call is TRBV3-1, the J call TRBJ1-3; D ambiguous. The CDR3 spans 15 residues. Germline CDR1 LGHDT, CDR2 YNNKEL (reference sequence). V lost 4 bases, J lost 0 bases, and 10 bases lay in between. The DNA of the CDR3 is TGTGCCAGCAGCCTCAGGATTTACTCTGGAAACACCATATATTTT. Translation gives CASSLRIYSGNTIYF. The variable domain in full, with the rest retrieved from reference TRBV3-1 and TRBJ1-3, is DTAVSQTPKYLVTQMGNDKSIKCEQNLGHDTMYWYKQDSKKFLKIMFSYNNKELIINETVPNRFSPKSPDKAHLNLHINSLELGDSAVYFCASSLRIYSGNTIYFGEGSWLTVV.